Listed below are T cell receptor beta chains from one sample, sequenced in a study of T-cell reconstitution after alpha-beta-depleted transplantation in children. TCRdb independently ran MiXCR on the PCR reads; one entry per CDR3 protein. This table has some 590,000 distinct CDR3 sequences, roughly 10% appearing once. The sequencing here drew on PBMCs from the stem cell graft donor, taken from the stem cell graft. All receptors derive from a human donor who donated a stem cell graft to a child with acute myeloid leukemia. The CDR3 runs from the conserved cysteine through the conserved F or W. The D gene is left open where the match is weak. Only some rows state a clone size, as once, few, many or a class for expanded clones.

d_call clone_size j_call v_call cdr3_nt cdr3_aa
- few TRBJ2-1 TRBV15 TGTGCCACCAGCGAGGACAGCTCCTACAATGAGCAGTTCTTC CATSEDSSYNEQFF
TRBD1 - TRBJ1-1 TRBV20-1 TGCAGTGCTTTCCTTCAGACAGGGGGGACTGAAGCTTTCTTT CSAFLQTGGTEAFF
- - TRBJ2-6 TRBV6-1 TGTGCCAGCGGGACTGGGGGATCCGGGGCCAACGTCCTGACTTTC CASGTGGSGANVLTF
TRBD2 many TRBJ2-2 TRBV5-1 TGCGCCAGCAGCTGGACTAGCGGGAGTAGCACCGGGGAGCTGTTTTTT CASSWTSGSSTGELFF
TRBD2 - TRBJ2-2 TRBV20-1 TGCAGTGCTAGAGGGACTAGCGGGAGATCCGGGGAGCTGTTTTTT CSARGTSGRSGELFF
TRBD1 - TRBJ1-5 TRBV20-1 TGCAGTGCTAGAGATTTCGGGACAGGGTTCAATCAGCCCCAGCATTTT CSARDFGTGFNQPQHF
TRBD2 - TRBJ2-3 TRBV30 TGTGCCTGGAGACGACTAGCGGGAATGGATACGCAGTATTTT CAWRRLAGMDTQYF
- - TRBJ1-1 TRBV19 TGTGCCAGTAGTATTAGGACAGTCGACCCTGAAGCTTTCTTT CASSIRTVDPEAFF
TRBD2 many TRBJ2-7 TRBV20-1 TGCAGTGCTAGAGATTGGGCGGGAGGGCAGGCGCAGTACTTC CSARDWAGGQAQYF
- - TRBJ2-3 TRBV18 TGTGCCAGCTCACCTTTACAGGGTACCGCAGATACGCAGTATTTT CASSPLQGTADTQYF
- many TRBJ2-2 TRBV5-1 TGCGCCAGCAGCTTAAGCCTTACCACCGGGGAGCTGTTTTTT CASSLSLTTGELFF
TRBD2 many TRBJ2-7 TRBV6-2/TRBV6-3 TGTGCCAGCAGCCACCGACTAGCGGGAGATGTCCAGCAGTACTTC CASSHRLAGDVQQYF
- many TRBJ1-1 TRBV29-1 TGCAGCGTTGAAGAAGGGATCACTGAAGCTTTCTTT CSVEEGITEAFF
- many TRBJ1-1 TRBV4-2 TGTGCCAGCAGCCAATATACAGGTACTGAAGCTTTCTTT CASSQYTGTEAFF
- - TRBJ2-3 TRBV9 TGTGCCAGCAGCGATCAGGGGGATACGCAGTATTTT CASSDQGDTQYF
- - TRBJ2-3 TRBV7-2 TGTGCCAGCAGCTCCGATGGGGGTTCCGGGGGTACGCAGTATTTT CASSSDGGSGGTQYF
TRBD1 - TRBJ2-7 TRBV7-2 TGTGCCAGCAGCTTCGACAGGGGACCCTCCTACGAGCAGTACTTC CASSFDRGPSYEQYF
- few TRBJ1-1 TRBV12-3/TRBV12-4 TGTGCCAGCAGTTTACTGGGGGCCCCTCCTGAAGCTTTCTTT CASSLLGAPPEAFF
- - TRBJ2-4 TRBV6-5 TGTGCCAGCAGTTACTCGTCCGACTTAGCCAAAAACATTCAGTACTTC CASSYSSDLAKNIQYF
- many TRBJ2-7 TRBV14 TGTGCCAGCAGCCAAGAAGTAGGAATGATCAGCTACGAGCAGTACTTC CASSQEVGMISYEQYF
TRBD1 - TRBJ2-3 TRBV20-1 TGCAGTGCTACCCCGGGACAGGGGGATACGCAGTATTTT CSATPGQGDTQYF
- - TRBJ2-1 TRBV12-3/TRBV12-4 TGTGCCAGCACCCTTGGAGATTACAATGAGCAGTTCTTC CASTLGDYNEQFF
TRBD2 few TRBJ2-5 TRBV7-6 TGTGCCAGCAGCTTAGCGCTTAGCGGGGTCGAGACCCAGTACTTC CASSLALSGVETQYF
TRBD2 few TRBJ2-3 TRBV4-3 TGCGCCAGCAGCCAAATAGCGGGGCCCGGAGAGGATACGCAGTATTTT CASSQIAGPGEDTQYF
TRBD2 - TRBJ2-3 TRBV11-2 TGTGCCAGCAGCCCTCTTGGCGGCGGGAGGAGCGGGACAGATACGCAGTATTTT CASSPLGGGRSGTDTQYF
TRBD2 - TRBJ2-7 TRBV6-5 TGTGCCAGCAGTTACCCGTGGACTAGCGGGGACTACGAGCAGTACTTC CASSYPWTSGDYEQYF
- - TRBJ2-3 TRBV20-1 TGCAGTGCATTTTCAACTAGCACAGATACGCAGTATTTT CSAFSTSTDTQYF
- - TRBJ1-5 TRBV14 TGTGCCAGCCAGCTCTATCAGCCCCAGCATTTT CASQLYQPQHF
- large TRBJ1-5 TRBV25-1 TGTGCCAGCAGTGAATTGGGGCATGGGGAGCCCCAGCATTTT CASSELGHGEPQHF
TRBD2 many TRBJ2-3 TRBV27 TGTGCCAGCAGTCTAGCGGCTGGGTGGACAGATACGCAGTATTTT CASSLAAGWTDTQYF
- many TRBJ2-7 TRBV6-5 TGTGCCAGCAGTTACGCGGGTAGCTCCTACGAGCAGTACTTC CASSYAGSSYEQYF
- - TRBJ2-5 TRBV10-3 TGTGCCATCAGTTACTTGGCAACACAAGAGACCCAGTACTTC CAISYLATQETQYF
TRBD2 many TRBJ2-1 TRBV5-1 TGCGCCAGCAGCTTGGGACTAGCGGGAGCCGCGGGCTCCTACAATGAGCAGTTCTTC CASSLGLAGAAGSYNEQFF
- - TRBJ2-3 TRBV20-1 TGCAGTGCTAGAGCCGGGGGTCGGACAGACCACACAGATACGCAGTATTTT CSARAGGRTDHTDTQYF
TRBD2 few TRBJ2-7 TRBV20-1 TGCAGTGCCCCCTGGGGGCTAGCGGGAGGTTACGAGCAGTACTTC CSAPWGLAGGYEQYF
- many TRBJ2-1 TRBV6-1 TGTGCCAGCAGTGATGGACAGACGACCTACAATGAGCAGTTCTTC CASSDGQTTYNEQFF
- few TRBJ1-5 TRBV19 TGTGCCAGTAGCCCGACAGGTCGTTATCAGCCCCAGCATTTT CASSPTGRYQPQHF
- once TRBJ1-1 TRBV6-6 TGTGTCAGCAGTCCGCGACAGCTCACTGAAGCTTTCTTT CVSSPRQLTEAFF
TRBD2 many TRBJ2-2 TRBV7-2 TGTGCCAGCCGCCGGACTAGCGCGAACACCGGGGAGCTGTTTTTT CASRRTSANTGELFF
TRBD2 few TRBJ2-1 TRBV30 TGTGCCTGGAGTCGAGAACTAGCGGGATACAATGAGCAGTTCTTC CAWSRELAGYNEQFF
- - TRBJ1-1 TRBV20-1 TGCAGTGCCTACCATTACGCCGACAGGTTCGACGAGCCGAACACTGAAGCTTTCTTT CSAYHYADRFDEPNTEAFF
- - TRBJ2-1 TRBV29-1 TGCAGCGTTTTGGCGGCGGGATGGAGCAATGAGCAGTTCTTC CSVLAAGWSNEQFF
- few TRBJ1-1 TRBV20-1 TGCAGTGCTAAGGGTCCTAACACTGAAGCTTTCTTT CSAKGPNTEAFF
- few TRBJ1-1 TRBV30 TGTGCCTGGGAGACAGGACTACTCAACATGAACACTGAAGCTTTCTTT CAWETGLLNMNTEAFF
TRBD1 many TRBJ2-7 TRBV7-2 TGTGCCAGCAGCCGACAGGGGGCTATTACCTACGAGCAGTACTTC CASSRQGAITYEQYF
TRBD2 many TRBJ2-2 TRBV7-2 TGTGCCAGCAGCTGGGGACTAGCGGGCACCGGGGAGCTGTTTTTT CASSWGLAGTGELFF